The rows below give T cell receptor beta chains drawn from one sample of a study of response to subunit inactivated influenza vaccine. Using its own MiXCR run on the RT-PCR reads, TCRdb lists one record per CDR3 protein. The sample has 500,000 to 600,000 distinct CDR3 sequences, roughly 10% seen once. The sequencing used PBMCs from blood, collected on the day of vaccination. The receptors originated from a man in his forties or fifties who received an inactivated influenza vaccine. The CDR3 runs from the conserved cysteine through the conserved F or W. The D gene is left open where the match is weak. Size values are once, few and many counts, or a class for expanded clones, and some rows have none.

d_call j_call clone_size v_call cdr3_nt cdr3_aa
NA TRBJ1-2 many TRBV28 TGTGCCAGCAGTCGGACATTATCAGCTCATGGCTACACCTTC CASSRTLSAHGYTF
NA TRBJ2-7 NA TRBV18 TGTGCCAGCTCACCACCAGGGCTAGCCGATCACGAGCAGTACTTC CASSPPGLADHEQYF
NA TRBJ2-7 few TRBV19 TGTGCCAGTAGTATGGGGCGGCAGGTAGTCAACGAGCAGTACTTC CASSMGRQVVNEQYF
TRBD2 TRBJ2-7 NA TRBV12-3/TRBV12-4 TGTGCCAGCAGCAGGGGACTAGCGGGAACATACTACGAGCAGTACTTC CASSRGLAGTYYEQYF
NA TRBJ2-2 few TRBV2 TGTGCCAGCCACTACACCGGGGAGCTGTTTTTT CASHYTGELFF
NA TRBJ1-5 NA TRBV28 TGTGCAGCGGGCGGGTTCAATCAGCCCCAGCATTTT CAAGGFNQPQHF
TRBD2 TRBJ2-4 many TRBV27 TGTGCCAGCAGTTTATCGACGGGGGGTAGAAACATTCAGTACTTC CASSLSTGGRNIQYF
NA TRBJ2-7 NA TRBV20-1 TGCAGTGCAAACCCGCCCCCGGGGGCCGACTCCTACGAGCAGTACTTC CSANPPPGADSYEQYF
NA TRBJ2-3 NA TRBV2 TGTGCCAGCAGCCTGGACAACACAGATACGCAGTATTTT CASSLDNTDTQYF
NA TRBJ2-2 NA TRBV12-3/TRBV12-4 TGTGCCAGCAGTCCCCTTATGGGACCCGGGAACACCGGGGAGCTGTTTTTT CASSPLMGPGNTGELFF
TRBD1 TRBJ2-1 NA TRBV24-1 TGTGCCACCGACAGGGGAAATGAGCAGTTCTTC CATDRGNEQFF
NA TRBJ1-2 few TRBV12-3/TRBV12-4 TGTGCCAGCAGTCTGGACGGTCGTTCCCCAAGTAACTATGGCTACACCTTC CASSLDGRSPSNYGYTF
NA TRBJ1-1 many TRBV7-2 TGTGCCAGCAGCCCCGGGACGGTGAACACTGAAGCTTTCTTT CASSPGTVNTEAFF
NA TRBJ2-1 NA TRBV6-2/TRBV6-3 TGTGCCAGCAGACCTCAGGGGAGAGATGAGCAGTTCTTC CASRPQGRDEQFF
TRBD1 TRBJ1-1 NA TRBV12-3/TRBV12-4 TGTGCCAGCAGCCGCGACAGGGTGGGGGCTGAAGCTTTCTTT CASSRDRVGAEAFF
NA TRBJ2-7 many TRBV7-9 TGTGCCAGCAGTTTATCGAGCGAGCAGTACTTC CASSLSSEQYF
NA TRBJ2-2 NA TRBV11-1 TGTGCCAGCAGCTTTGGTGGAAGGGTTCGGGGGAACACCGGGGAGCTGTTTTTT CASSFGGRVRGNTGELFF
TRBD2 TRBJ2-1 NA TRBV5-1 TGCGCCAGCAGCTTCCTCGGGACTAGCGCGAGCGATGAGCAGTTCTTC CASSFLGTSASDEQFF
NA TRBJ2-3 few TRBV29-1 TGCAGCGTTAATCCTCCCGAGTGGGCAGATACGCAGTATTTT CSVNPPEWADTQYF
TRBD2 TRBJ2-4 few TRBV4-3 TGCGCCAGCAGCCAAGAGTTGGTAGCGGGGGCTGGGGGCAAAAACATTCAGTACTTC CASSQELVAGAGGKNIQYF
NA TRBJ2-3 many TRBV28 TGTGCCAGCAGCCACACTCCCCTCCTGGACTTTTTT CASSHTPLLDFF
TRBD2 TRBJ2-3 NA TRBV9 TGTGCCAGCAGCGTAGCTGTAGCGGGAAGGGGCACAGATACGCAGTATTTT CASSVAVAGRGTDTQYF
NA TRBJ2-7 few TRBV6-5 TGTGCCAGCAGTTACTCGAGTCGGAGCACCTACGAGCAGTACTTC CASSYSSRSTYEQYF
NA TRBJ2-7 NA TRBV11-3 TGTGCCAGCAGCTTAGGACCCTCCCCCTGCGAGCAGTACTTC CASSLGPSPCEQYF
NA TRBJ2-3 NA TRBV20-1 TGCAGTGCTCAGAGGGCCAGCGGCTACACAGATACGCAGTATTTT CSAQRASGYTDTQYF
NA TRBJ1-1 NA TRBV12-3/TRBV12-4 TGTGCCAGCAGTTTATTAGGGACACAGACTGAAGCTTTCTTT CASSLLGTQTEAFF
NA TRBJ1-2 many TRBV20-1 TGCAGTGCACCTGAACAGGAGAACGGGTACTATGGCTACACCTTC CSAPEQENGYYGYTF
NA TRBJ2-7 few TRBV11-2 TGTGCCAGCAGCTTACAGGGAACTAACGAGCAGTACTTC CASSLQGTNEQYF
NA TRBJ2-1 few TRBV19 TGTGCCAGTAGTATTCCCCCTTTGATCGGGGCATCAGGTTACAATGAGCAGTTCTTC CASSIPPLIGASGYNEQFF
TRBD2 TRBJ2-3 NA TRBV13 TGTGCCAGCAGCTCTCCGGGATGGTCGGGGGGGCCGGATACGCAGTATTTT CASSSPGWSGGPDTQYF
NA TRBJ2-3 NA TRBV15 TGTGCCACCAGCAGTGGGACCACCGGGAACACAGATACGCAGTATTTT CATSSGTTGNTDTQYF
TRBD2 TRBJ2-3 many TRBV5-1 TGCGCCAGCAGCTTGTGGGCGGGAGTATTCACAGATACGCAGTATTTT CASSLWAGVFTDTQYF
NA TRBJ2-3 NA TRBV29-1 TGCAGCGACGGGGTGCGCACCGGTGGCGCAGATACGCAGTATTTT CSDGVRTGGADTQYF
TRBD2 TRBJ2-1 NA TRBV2 TGTGCCAGCAGTCTAGCGGGAGGCTCCACCTCGGAGCAGTTCTTC CASSLAGGSTSEQFF
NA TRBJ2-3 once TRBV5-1 TGCGCCAGCAGCTTGGGGGACGCTAAACCCCCTACGCAGTATTTT CASSLGDAKPPTQYF
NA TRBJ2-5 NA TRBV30 TGTGCCTGGAGTCACGAGGGCAAATTGGAGACCCAGTACTTC CAWSHEGKLETQYF
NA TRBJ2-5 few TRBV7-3 TGTGCCAGCAGCTTCTTCTCAGGGTACCAAGAGACCCAGTACTTC CASSFFSGYQETQYF
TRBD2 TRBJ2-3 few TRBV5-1 TGCGCCAGCAGTGGACTAGCCACAAGCACAGATACGCAGTATTTT CASSGLATSTDTQYF
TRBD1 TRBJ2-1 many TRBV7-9 TGTGCCAGCAGCCGAGGACAGGGACTCTACAATGAGCAGTTCTTC CASSRGQGLYNEQFF
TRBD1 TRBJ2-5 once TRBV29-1 TGCAGCGCTAAGACAGGGGAAGAGACCCATTATTTC CSAKTGEETHYF
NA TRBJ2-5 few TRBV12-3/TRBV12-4 TGTGCCAGCAGCGTTCCTCCGGAGACCCAGTACTTC CASSVPPETQYF
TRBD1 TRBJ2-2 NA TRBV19 TGTGCCAGTAGTTCGGGACAGCTAAATCCACGGTCCGGGGAGCTGTTTTTT CASSSGQLNPRSGELFF
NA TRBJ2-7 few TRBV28 TGTGCCAGCACCCCCTCGGGCAGGGGATTCTACGAGCAGTACTTC CASTPSGRGFYEQYF
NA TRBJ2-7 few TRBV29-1 TGCAGCGTTGAACGGAGGGGGCAGGGCTCCTACGAGCAGTACTTC CSVERRGQGSYEQYF
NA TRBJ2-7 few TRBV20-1 TGCAGTGCTAGATTGGCAGAGTACGAGCAGTACTTC CSARLAEYEQYF
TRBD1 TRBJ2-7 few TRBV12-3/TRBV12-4 TGTGCCAGCACGACCGAAATGGGACAGACCTACGAGCAGTACTTC CASTTEMGQTYEQYF
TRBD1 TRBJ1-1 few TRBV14 TGTGCCAGCAGTCGGGACAGGGTGGCCACTGAAGCTTTCTTT CASSRDRVATEAFF
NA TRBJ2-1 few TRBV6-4 TGTGCCAGCAGCCCCGGGACGGGCATGGGGGGTGAGCAGTTCTTC CASSPGTGMGGEQFF
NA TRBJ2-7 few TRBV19 TGTGCCAGTAGTAGACTCCCGGGGACACACACCTACGAGCAGTACTTC CASSRLPGTHTYEQYF
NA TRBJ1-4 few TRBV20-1 TGCAGTGCTGAGGGTCCTAATGAAAAACTGTTTTTT CSAEGPNEKLFF
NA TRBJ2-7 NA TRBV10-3 TGTGCCATCAGTGCGGGAGTCTACGAGCAGTACTTC CAISAGVYEQYF
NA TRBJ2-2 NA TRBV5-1 TGCGCCAGCAGCCCCGGGTTTTCAACCGGGGAGCTGTTTTTT CASSPGFSTGELFF
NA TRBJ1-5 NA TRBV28 TGTGCCAGCAACAGCGGAAGTCAGCCCCAGCATTTT CASNSGSQPQHF
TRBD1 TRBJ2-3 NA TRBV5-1 TGCGCCAGCATCGATGACAGGGAAACAGATACGCAGTATTTT CASIDDRETDTQYF
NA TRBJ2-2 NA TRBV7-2 TGTGCCAGCAGCTTGGAATCCGTAGGCGGGGAGCTGTTTTTT CASSLESVGGELFF
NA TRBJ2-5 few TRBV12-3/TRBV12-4 TGTGCCAGCAGCCCCGGGGCAGGTTTGTTAGAGACCCAGTACTTC CASSPGAGLLETQYF
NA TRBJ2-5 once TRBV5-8 TGTGCCAGCAGCTTGGTGTCGGGGATGCAAGAGACCCAGTACTTC CASSLVSGMQETQYF
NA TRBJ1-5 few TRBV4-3 TGCGCCAGCAGCCAAGAATATCTGGGAGGCATGGGGCAGCCCCAGCATTTT CASSQEYLGGMGQPQHF
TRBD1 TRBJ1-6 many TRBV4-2 TGTGCCAGCAGCCCAAGTGCACAGGGGGCAGTTTCACCCCTCCACTTT CASSPSAQGAVSPLHF
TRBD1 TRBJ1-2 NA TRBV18 TGTGCCAGCTCACTCGGGACAGGTCCTGGTCAGGCCTTC CASSLGTGPGQAF